This T cell receptor beta chain was retrieved from a study of blood T cell repertoires in COVID-19. Study in general: From T cells, B-cell-depleted T cells, or PBMCs came the material, which was cDNA or gDNA.

The V and J ends lost 0 bases and 0 bases respectively, with 6 bases between them. The CDR3 loop spans 14 amino acids. The germline V gene encodes CDR1 SNHLY and CDR2 FYNNEI. Participants were aged roughly 18 to 90 years, lived in under 25 US areas, and enrolled virtually. Participants were placed into cohorts based on the clinical history they reported. Sequencing was performed with immunoSEQ multiplex PCR; in TCRdb, only in-frame clones are kept and a portion is missing. Seen here are under 300,000 clones, approximately 90% observed once, and the top ten hold around 2%. The sequencing input was PBMCs or T cells enriched from blood (not recorded which). The chain recombines TRBV2 with TRBJ2-7; D may be TRBD2 (6 bases). This receptor was obtained from a woman in her fifties or sixties in a cohort exposed to, infected with or recovered from COVID-19 (not recorded which). This chain's CDR3 is CASSEAGGSYEQYF. Written as DNA, the CDR3 is TGTGCCAGCAGTGAAGCGGGAGGCTCCTACGAGCAGTACTTC.